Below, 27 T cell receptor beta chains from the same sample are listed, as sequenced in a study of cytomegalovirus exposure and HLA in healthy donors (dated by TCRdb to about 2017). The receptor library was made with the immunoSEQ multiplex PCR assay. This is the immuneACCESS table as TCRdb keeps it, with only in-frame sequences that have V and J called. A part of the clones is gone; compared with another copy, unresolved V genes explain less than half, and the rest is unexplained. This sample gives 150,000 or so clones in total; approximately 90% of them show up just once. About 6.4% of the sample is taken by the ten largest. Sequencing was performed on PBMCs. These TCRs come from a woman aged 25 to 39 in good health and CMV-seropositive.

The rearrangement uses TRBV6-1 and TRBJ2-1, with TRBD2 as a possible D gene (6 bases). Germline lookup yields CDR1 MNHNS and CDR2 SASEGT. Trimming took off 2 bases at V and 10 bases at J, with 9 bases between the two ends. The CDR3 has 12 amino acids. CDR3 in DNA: TGTGCCAGCAGTGAATGGGGGAGGGAGCAGTTCTTC. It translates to CASSEWGREQFF.

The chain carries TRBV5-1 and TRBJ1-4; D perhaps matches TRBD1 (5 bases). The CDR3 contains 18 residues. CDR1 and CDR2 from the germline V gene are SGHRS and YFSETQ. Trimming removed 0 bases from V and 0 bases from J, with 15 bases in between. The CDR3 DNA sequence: TGCGCCAGCAGCTTGGATCCAGCGCAAGGGGCAACTAATGAAAAACTGTTTTTT. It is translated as CASSLDPAQGATNEKLFF.

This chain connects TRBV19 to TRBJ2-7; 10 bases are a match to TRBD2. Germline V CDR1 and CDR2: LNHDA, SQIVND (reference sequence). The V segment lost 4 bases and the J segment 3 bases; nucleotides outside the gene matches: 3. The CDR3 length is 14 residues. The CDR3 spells CASSRTSGGYEQYF. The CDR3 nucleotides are TGTGCCAGTAGTAGGACTAGCGGCGGCTACGAGCAGTACTTC.

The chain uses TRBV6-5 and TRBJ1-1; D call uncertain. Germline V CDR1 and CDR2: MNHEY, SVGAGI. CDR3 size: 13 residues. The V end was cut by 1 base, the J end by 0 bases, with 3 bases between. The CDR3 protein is CASSYWLNTEAFF. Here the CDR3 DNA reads TGTGCCAGCAGTTACTGGCTGAACACTGAAGCTTTCTTT.

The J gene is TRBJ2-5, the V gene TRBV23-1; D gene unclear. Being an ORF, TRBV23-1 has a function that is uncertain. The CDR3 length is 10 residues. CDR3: CLENQETQYF. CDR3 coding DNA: TGCCTGGAGAACCAAGAGACCCAGTACTTC.

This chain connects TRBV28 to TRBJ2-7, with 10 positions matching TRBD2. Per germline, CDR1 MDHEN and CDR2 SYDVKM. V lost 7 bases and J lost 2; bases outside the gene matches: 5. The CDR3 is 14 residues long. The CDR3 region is CASIMTSGPYEQYF. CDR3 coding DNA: TGTGCCAGCATTATGACTAGCGGGCCCTACGAGCAGTACTTC.

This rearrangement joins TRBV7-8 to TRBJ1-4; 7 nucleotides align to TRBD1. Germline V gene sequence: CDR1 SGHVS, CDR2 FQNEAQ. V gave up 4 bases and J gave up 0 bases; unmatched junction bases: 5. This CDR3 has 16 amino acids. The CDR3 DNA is TGTGCCAGCAGCTACAGGGGTACGGCAACTAATGAAAAACTGTTTTTT. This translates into CASSYRGTATNEKLFF.

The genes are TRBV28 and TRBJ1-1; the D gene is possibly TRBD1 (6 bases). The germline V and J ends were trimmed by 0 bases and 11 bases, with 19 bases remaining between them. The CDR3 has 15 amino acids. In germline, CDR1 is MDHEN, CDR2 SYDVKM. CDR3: CASSLWAQGTSHAFF. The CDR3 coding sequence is TGTGCCAGCAGTTTATGGGCCCAGGGGACGTCGCACGCTTTCTTT.

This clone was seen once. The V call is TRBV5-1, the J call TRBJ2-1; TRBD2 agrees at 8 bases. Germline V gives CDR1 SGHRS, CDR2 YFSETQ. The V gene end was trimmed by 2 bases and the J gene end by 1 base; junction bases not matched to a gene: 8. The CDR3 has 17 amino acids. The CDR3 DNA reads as TGCGCCAGCAGCTTAGTACGGGGGGGCCGGTCCTACAATGAGCAGTTCTTC. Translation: CASSLVRGGRSYNEQFF.

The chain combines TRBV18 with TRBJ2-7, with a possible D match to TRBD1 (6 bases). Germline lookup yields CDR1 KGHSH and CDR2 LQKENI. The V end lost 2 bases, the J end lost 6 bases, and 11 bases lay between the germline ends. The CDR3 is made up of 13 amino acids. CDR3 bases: TGTGCCAGCTCACCAGGGCAGGGGTGCGAGCAGTACTTC. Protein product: CASSPGQGCEQYF.

In DNA form, the CDR3 reads TGTGCCAGCTACGGCGGCGGTTACAATGAGCAGTTCTTC. This sequence encodes CASYGGGYNEQFF. The chain carries TRBV6-5 and TRBJ2-1, with unresolved D. Germline CDR1 and CDR2: MNHEY and SVGAGI. CDR3 size: 13 residues. Trimming cost V 8 bases and J 4 bases, with 12 bases left between them.

The CDR3: CASSIDRVPQPQHF. The CDR3 region has the DNA TGTGCCAGTAGTATCGACAGGGTCCCTCAGCCCCAGCATTTT. This chain joins TRBV19 and TRBJ1-5, with 7 bases lining up with TRBD1. With 3 bases clipped from V and 6 bases from J, the junction kept 5 bases outside the gene matches. In germline, CDR1 is LNHDA, CDR2 SQIVND (reference sequence). The CDR3 has 14 amino acids.

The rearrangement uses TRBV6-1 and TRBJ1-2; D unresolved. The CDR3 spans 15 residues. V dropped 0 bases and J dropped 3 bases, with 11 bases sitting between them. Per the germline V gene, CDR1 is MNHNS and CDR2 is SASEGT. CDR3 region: CASSEATGVYYGYTF. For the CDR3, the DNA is TGTGCCAGCAGTGAAGCGACCGGGGTTTACTATGGCTACACCTTC.

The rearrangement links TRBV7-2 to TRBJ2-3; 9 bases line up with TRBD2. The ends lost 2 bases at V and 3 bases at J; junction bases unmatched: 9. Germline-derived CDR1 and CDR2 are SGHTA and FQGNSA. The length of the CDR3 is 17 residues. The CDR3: CASSLRVAGDGTDTQYF. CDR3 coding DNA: TGTGCCAGCAGCTTAAGAGTAGCGGGGGATGGGACAGATACGCAGTATTTT.

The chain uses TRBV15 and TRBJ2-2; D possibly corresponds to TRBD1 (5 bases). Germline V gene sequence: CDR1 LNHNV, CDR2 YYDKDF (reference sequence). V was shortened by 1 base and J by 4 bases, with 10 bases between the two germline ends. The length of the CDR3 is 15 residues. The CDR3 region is CATSRGQGGTGELFF. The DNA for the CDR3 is TGTGCCACCAGCAGAGGCCAGGGCGGCACCGGGGAGCTGTTTTTT.

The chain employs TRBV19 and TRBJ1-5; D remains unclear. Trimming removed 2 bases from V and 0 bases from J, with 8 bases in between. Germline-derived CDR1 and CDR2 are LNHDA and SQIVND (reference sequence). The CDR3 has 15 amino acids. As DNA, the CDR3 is TGTGCCAGTAGTATATACGGGGATAGCAATCAGCCCCAGCATTTT. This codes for CASSIYGDSNQPQHF.

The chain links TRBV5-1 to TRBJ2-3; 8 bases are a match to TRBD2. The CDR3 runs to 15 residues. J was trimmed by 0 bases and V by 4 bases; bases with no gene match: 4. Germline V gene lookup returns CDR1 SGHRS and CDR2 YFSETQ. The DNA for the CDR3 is TGCGCCAGCAGCCCCTCTAGCGGGAGCACAGATACGCAGTATTTT. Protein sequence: CASSPSSGSTDTQYF.

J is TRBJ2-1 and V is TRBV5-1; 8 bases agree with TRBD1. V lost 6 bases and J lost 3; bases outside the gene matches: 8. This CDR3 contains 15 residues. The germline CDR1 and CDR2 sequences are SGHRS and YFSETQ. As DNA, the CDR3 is TGCGCCAGCAATCGAAAGACAGGGGTCTACAATGAGCAGTTCTTC. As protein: CASNRKTGVYNEQFF.

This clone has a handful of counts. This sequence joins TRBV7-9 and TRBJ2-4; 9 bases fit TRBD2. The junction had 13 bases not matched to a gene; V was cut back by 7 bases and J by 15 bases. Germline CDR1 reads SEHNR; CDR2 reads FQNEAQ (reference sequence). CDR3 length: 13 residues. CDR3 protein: CASTPVTSGWGYF. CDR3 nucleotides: TGTGCCAGCACCCCCGTCACTAGCGGGTGGGGGTACTTC.

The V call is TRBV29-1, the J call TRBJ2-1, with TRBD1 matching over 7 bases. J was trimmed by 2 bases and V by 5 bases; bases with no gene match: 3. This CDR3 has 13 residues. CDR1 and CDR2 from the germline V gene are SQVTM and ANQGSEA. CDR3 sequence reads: CSVLGTAYNEQFF. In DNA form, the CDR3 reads TGCAGCGTTTTAGGGACAGCCTACAATGAGCAGTTCTTC.

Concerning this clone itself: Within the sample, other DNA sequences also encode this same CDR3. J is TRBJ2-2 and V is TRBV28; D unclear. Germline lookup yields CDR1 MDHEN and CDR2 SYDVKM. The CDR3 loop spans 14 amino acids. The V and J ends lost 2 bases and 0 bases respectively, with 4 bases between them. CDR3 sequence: CASSLPANTGELFF. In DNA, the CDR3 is TGTGCCAGCAGTTTACCCGCGAACACCGGGGAGCTGTTTTTT.

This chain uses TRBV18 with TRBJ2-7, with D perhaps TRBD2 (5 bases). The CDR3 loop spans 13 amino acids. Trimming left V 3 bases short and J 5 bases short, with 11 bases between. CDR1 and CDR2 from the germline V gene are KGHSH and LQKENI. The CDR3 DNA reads TGTGCCAGCTCACCCCTCGGAGGAGACGAGCAGTACTTC. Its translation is CASSPLGGDEQYF.

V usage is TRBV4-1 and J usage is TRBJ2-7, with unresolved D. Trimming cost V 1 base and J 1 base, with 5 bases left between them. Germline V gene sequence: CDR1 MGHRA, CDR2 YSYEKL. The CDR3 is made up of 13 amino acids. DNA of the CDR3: TGCGCCAGCAGCCAAGCCGGGTCCTACGAGCAGTACTTC. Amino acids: CASSQAGSYEQYF.

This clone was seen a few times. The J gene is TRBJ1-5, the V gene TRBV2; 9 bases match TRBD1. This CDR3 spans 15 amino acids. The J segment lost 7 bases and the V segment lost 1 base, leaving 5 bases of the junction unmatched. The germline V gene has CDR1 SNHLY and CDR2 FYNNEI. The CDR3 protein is CASSEGGTGYQPQHF. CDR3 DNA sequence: TGTGCCAGCAGTGAAGGTGGGACAGGGTACCAGCCCCAGCATTTT.

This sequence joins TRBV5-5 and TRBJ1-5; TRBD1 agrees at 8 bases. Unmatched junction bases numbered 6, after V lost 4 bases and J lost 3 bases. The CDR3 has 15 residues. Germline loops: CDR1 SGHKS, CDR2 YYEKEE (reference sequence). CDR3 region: CASSSQTGVNQPQHF. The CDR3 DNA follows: TGTGCCAGCAGCAGCCAGACAGGGGTCAATCAGCCCCAGCATTTT.

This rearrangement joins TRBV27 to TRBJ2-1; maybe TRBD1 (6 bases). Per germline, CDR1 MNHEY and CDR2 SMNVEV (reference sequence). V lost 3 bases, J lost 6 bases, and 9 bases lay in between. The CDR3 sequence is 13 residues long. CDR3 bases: TGTGCCAGCAGTTTCGGACAGAGCAATGAGCAGTTCTTC. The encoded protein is CASSFGQSNEQFF.

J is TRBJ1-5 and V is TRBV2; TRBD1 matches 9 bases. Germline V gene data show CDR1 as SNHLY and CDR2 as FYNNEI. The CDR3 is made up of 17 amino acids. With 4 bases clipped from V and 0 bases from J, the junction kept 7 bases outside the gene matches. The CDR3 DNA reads TGTGCCAGCAGTGGGGGGACAGGGTCGGGTAGCAATCAGCCCCAGCATTTT. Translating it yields CASSGGTGSGSNQPQHF.